One and the same sample provided the 17 T cell receptor beta chains below, sequenced in a study of control samples from healthy donors and cancer patients. Repertoires were generated with immunoSEQ multiplex PCR, while TCRdb's copy carries only in-frame clones and drops some. In the table there are 170,000 or so clones, roughly 89% of which are singletons. Sequencing used blood. Every receptor here comes from a woman between 50 and 59 years old in good health.

At least ten counts were recorded for this clone. The chain uses TRBV6-5 and TRBJ2-7, with D possibly matching TRBD1 (6 bases). The CDR3 contains 14 residues. Germline V gene lookup returns CDR1 MNHEY and CDR2 SVGAGI. The germline V and J ends were trimmed by 5 bases and 4 bases, with 15 bases remaining between them. The CDR3 region is CASSPSQGFYEQYF. CDR3 DNA sequence: TGTGCCAGCAGTCCGTCTCAGGGGTTTTACGAGCAGTACTTC.

This clone was found once. This rearrangement joins TRBV19 to TRBJ1-3; TRBD1 is a possible D gene (5 bases). Germline loops: CDR1 LNHDA, CDR2 SQIVND (reference sequence). The length of the CDR3 is 14 residues. V was trimmed by 3 bases and J by 1 base, leaving 7 bases between them. The CDR3: CASSIWGSGNTIYF. The CDR3 DNA is TGTGCCAGTAGTATTTGGGGGTCTGGAAACACCATATATTTT.

The chain links TRBV6-2 or TRBV6-3 to TRBJ2-3, with TRBD2 identical over 7 bases. In germline, CDR1 is MNHEY, CDR2 SVGEGT. This CDR3 spans 15 amino acids. Germline trimming cut 4 bases from V and 6 bases from J; bases unmatched to any gene: 10. CDR3 in DNA: TGTGCCAGCAGTTGGGGCGGGGGACCCGTGGATACGCAGTATTTT. It codes for CASSWGGGPVDTQYF.

The rearrangement joins TRBV3-1 (or the pseudogene TRBV3-2) to TRBJ1-4; no firm D call. With 2 bases removed from V and 2 bases from J, the gap between germline ends came to 12 bases. From germline, CDR1 is LGHDT and CDR2 YNNKEL (reference sequence). The length of the CDR3 is 16 residues. The CDR3 spells CASSQYRILTNEKLFF. CDR3 sequence (DNA): TGTGCCAGCAGCCAATATAGAATTCTCACTAATGAAAAACTGTTTTTT.

This rearrangement joins TRBV10-3 to TRBJ2-3; D gene ambiguous. CDR3 length: 15 amino acids. V was pared by 11 bases and J by 0 bases, with 18 bases between. Germline V lookup: CDR1 ENHRY, CDR2 SYGVKD. In DNA, the CDR3 is TGTGCCTCTCTGAACGCGGACCCTAGCACAGATACGCAGTATTTT. This translates into CASLNADPSTDTQYF.

The V and J genes are TRBV30 and TRBJ1-1; D gene uncertain. The germline CDR1 and CDR2 sequences are GTSNPN and SVGIG (reference sequence). CDR3 length: 13 amino acids. Deletions cut 2 bases from V and 1 base from J, with 8 bases between. The CDR3 region is CAWSSNPNTEAFF. CDR3 coding DNA: TGTGCCTGGAGTAGCAACCCGAACACTGAAGCTTTCTTT.

This chain uses TRBV5-1 with TRBJ2-1; 13 positions agree with TRBD2. The CDR3 has 16 residues. Per germline, CDR1 SGHRS and CDR2 YFSETQ. J lost 7 bases, V lost 1 base, and 5 bases had no gene match. CDR3 sequence reads: CASSLIGGLAGNEQFF. In DNA form, the CDR3 reads TGCGCCAGCAGCTTGATAGGGGGACTAGCGGGGAATGAGCAGTTCTTC. Full variable domain (rest looked up from reference TRBV5-1 and TRBJ2-1): KAGVTQTPRYLIKTRGQQVTLSCSPISGHRSVSWYQQTPGQGLQFLFEYFSETQRNKGNFPGRFSGRQFSNSRSEMNVSTLELGDSALYLCASSLIGGLAGNEQFFGPGTRLTVL.

This clone was seen a handful of times. The chain couples TRBV5-1 to TRBJ1-2, with D tentatively TRBD1 (6 bases). V was cut by 3 bases and J by 4 bases, with 16 bases left in between. The V gene's germline CDR1 is SGHRS and CDR2 YFSETQ. CDR3 length equals 15 residues. The CDR3 nucleotides are TGCGCCAGCAGCTGGGAACAGGGATCCGTCTATGGCTACACCTTC. As protein: CASSWEQGSVYGYTF.

In its sample, this clone was seen once. V and J are TRBV28 and TRBJ1-6, with D possibly matching TRBD1 (5 bases). The germline V gene encodes CDR1 MDHEN and CDR2 SYDVKM. Trimming cost V 7 bases and J 6 bases, with 16 bases left between them. This CDR3 contains 15 residues. The DNA of the CDR3 is TGTGCCAGCAATGAAGGGGTTTTGGGTAATTCACCCCTCCACTTT. Translation: CASNEGVLGNSPLHF.

This rearrangement joins TRBV30 to TRBJ1-5; D is possibly TRBD1 (5 bases). Trimming removed 0 bases from V and 6 bases from J, with 12 bases in between. The germline V gene encodes CDR1 GTSNPN and CDR2 SVGIG (reference sequence). The CDR3 is made up of 14 amino acids. CDR3 nucleotide sequence: TGTGCCTGGAGTGTACTGGGGGGACCTCAGCCCCAGCATTTT. Translated: CAWSVLGGPQPQHF.

This clone was detected a few times. This chain connects TRBV6-4 to TRBJ2-1; TRBD2 might be the D (5 bases). The CDR3 sequence is 15 residues long. Between the trimmed V and J ends, which lost 0 bases and 6 bases, there was a span of 12 bases. Germline lookup yields CDR1 MRHNA and CDR2 SNTAGT. DNA for the CDR3: TGTGCCAGCAGTGACTCGAGGGTGGGTGGCAATGAGCAGTTCTTC. It translates to CASSDSRVGGNEQFF.

The CDR3 DNA follows: TGTGCCAGTAGTATAGGTTTCCGGGAGACCCAGTACTTC. Encoded protein: CASSIGFRETQYF. J is TRBJ2-5 and V is TRBV19; D gene ambiguous. Germline-derived CDR1 and CDR2 are LNHDA and SQIVND (reference sequence). Trimming took off 1 base at V and 5 bases at J, with 8 bases between the two ends. The CDR3 has 13 amino acids.

The rearrangement links TRBV19 to TRBJ2-6; D call uncertain. V gave up 5 bases and J gave up 0 bases, with 8 bases separating them. This CDR3 is built from 15 residues. Per germline, CDR1 LNHDA and CDR2 SQIVND (reference sequence). For the CDR3, the DNA is TGTGCCAGTAGTTCGACGGTCTCTGGGGCCAACGTCCTGACTTTC. It codes for CASSSTVSGANVLTF.

This chain uses TRBV5-1 with TRBJ2-7; perhaps D is TRBD1 or TRBD2 (6 bases each). The CDR3 covers 15 residues. V shed 0 bases and J shed 1 base, with 11 bases lying between them. CDR1 SGHRS and CDR2 YFSETQ come from the germline V gene. Here the CDR3 reads CASSLEGGRSYEQYF. The CDR3 nucleotides read TGCGCCAGCAGCTTGGAGGGGGGAAGGTCCTACGAGCAGTACTTC.

The rearrangement joins TRBV12-3 or TRBV12-4 to TRBJ1-2; 7 bases map to TRBD1. The V and J ends lost 2 bases and 8 bases, in that order; junction bases with no gene match: 5. There are 13 residues in the CDR3. The CDR3 sequence is CASSLRDSYGYTF. The CDR3 bases are TGTGCCAGCAGTTTAAGGGACAGCTACGGCTACACCTTC.

V and J are TRBV3-1 (or the pseudogene TRBV3-2) and TRBJ2-7; 7 bases line up with TRBD2. V shed 0 bases and J 6 bases; nucleotides not matched to a gene: 8. The CDR3 length is 15 residues. Germline values: CDR1 LGHDT, CDR2 YNNKEL (reference sequence). CDR3 sequence reads: CASSQEVREPAEQYF. The CDR3 region has the DNA TGTGCCAGCAGCCAAGAGGTGCGGGAGCCCGCCGAGCAGTACTTC.

V usage is TRBV6-5 and J usage is TRBJ1-6; TRBD1 might be the D (5 bases). Germline CDR1 reads MNHEY; CDR2 reads SVGAGI. CDR3 length equals 16 residues. V lost 0 bases to trimming and J lost 6 bases, with 12 bases between them. The CDR3 region has the DNA TGTGCCAGCAGTTACTCGGGCGGGACTGTTAATTCACCCCTCCACTTT. It codes for CASSYSGGTVNSPLHF.